Following are 29 T cell receptor beta chains from one sample sequenced in a study of blood T cells in healthy people across ages. Combining a sample-barcoded 5' primer with a J-beta primer mix, a second PCR ran for 7 to 11 cycles. Each CDR3 protein gets one entry after TCRdb re-called the 5' RACE reads with MiXCR. This repertoire shows some 900,000 distinct CDR3 sequences, around 46% found once; its top ten account for 13%. Sequencing input: blood. All receptors derive from a man younger than 40 in good health.

The V and J genes are TRBV29-1 and TRBJ1-6; the D gene is possibly TRBD1 (5 bases). The V gene's germline CDR1 is SQVTM and CDR2 ANQGSEA. CDR3 length: 13 amino acids. V was clipped by 3 bases and J by 5 bases, with 8 bases between them. CDR3 sequence (DNA): TGCAGCGTTGAGGGGCGAGATAATTCACCCCTCCACTTT. Translated, it gives CSVEGRDNSPLHF.

As concerns this clonotype: Sequence at one end of the junction differs from germline and may be a read error. The J gene is TRBJ1-2, the V gene TRBV6-5; TRBD1 agrees at 8 bases. The germline CDR1 and CDR2 sequences are MNHEY and SVGAGI. The length of the CDR3 is 14 residues. CDR3: CVSSYSDRGGGYTF. The CDR3 DNA is TGTGTCAGCAGTTACTCTGACAGGGGCGGCGGCTACACCTTC.

The table lists this clonotype with a few counts. This chain uses TRBV29-1 with TRBJ2-2; 9 positions match TRBD1. The V segment lost 7 bases and the J segment 5 bases; nucleotides outside the gene matches: 5. The germline V gene has CDR1 SQVTM and CDR2 ANQGSEA. The CDR3 spans 13 residues. The CDR3 reads CSAGQGRTGELFF. DNA of the CDR3: TGCAGCGCGGGACAGGGTAGGACCGGGGAGCTGTTTTTT.

This clonotype was observed a handful of times. The chain carries TRBV4-2 and TRBJ2-1; D gene ambiguous. There are 16 residues in the CDR3. Trimming took off 0 bases at V and 10 bases at J, with 19 bases between the two ends. The V gene's germline CDR1 is LGHNA and CDR2 YNFKEQ. The CDR3 nucleotides read TGTGCCAGCAGCCAAGATAGTACCGAACCCAGCCGGGAGCAGTTCTTC. This sequence encodes CASSQDSTEPSREQFF.

This rearrangement joins TRBV2 to TRBJ1-2; D gene ambiguous. Trimming took off 4 bases at V and 5 bases at J, with 11 bases between the two ends. In germline, CDR1 is SNHLY, CDR2 FYNNEI. This CDR3 has 13 residues. CDR3 region: CASSGDGGYGYTF. DNA of the CDR3: TGTGCCAGCAGTGGCGACGGAGGATATGGCTACACCTTC.

This clonotype appeared a few times. The chain joins TRBV7-2 to TRBJ1-5; 7 bases agree with TRBD1. Germline CDR1 SGHTA, CDR2 FQGNSA. The CDR3 is 17 residues long. Trimming at V came to 5 bases and at J to 0 bases, leaving 10 bases not matched to a gene. CDR3 protein: CASSPRTGGYSNQPQHF. In DNA, the CDR3 is TGTGCCAGCAGCCCGCGGACAGGCGGATATAGCAATCAGCCCCAGCATTTT.

This clonotype was picked up a small number of times. The chain couples TRBV15 to TRBJ1-1; D is ambiguous. The CDR3 sequence is 12 residues long. Germline V gives CDR1 LNHNV, CDR2 YYDKDF (reference sequence). With 3 bases removed from V and 5 bases from J, the gap between germline ends came to 7 bases. CDR3: CATSRRETEAFF. Written as DNA, the CDR3 is TGTGCCACCAGCAGGAGGGAAACTGAAGCTTTCTTT.

This chain joins TRBV4-3 and TRBJ2-1; 8 positions agree with TRBD2. The length of the CDR3 is 15 residues. CDR1 and CDR2 (germline): LGHNA, YSLEER. V was clipped by 0 bases and J by 12 bases; unmatched bases: 10. CDR3 in DNA: TGCGCCAGCAGCCAAGAACGACTAGCGTCTCATGGGCAGTTCTTC. This encodes CASSQERLASHGQFF.

This clonotype has just a few counts. The chain has TRBV3-1 and TRBJ2-3; 7 nucleotides agree with TRBD2. Germline V CDR1 and CDR2: LGHDT, YNNKEL (reference sequence). The CDR3 extends over 12 amino acids. Trimming at V came to 5 bases and at J to 5 bases, leaving 1 base not matched to a gene. CDR3 sequence (DNA): TGTGCCAGCAGCGGGAGGGAAGATACGCAGTATTTT. Amino acids: CASSGREDTQYF.

This clonotype has a handful of counts. V is TRBV2 and J is TRBJ2-6; a possible D gene is TRBD2 (5 bases). From germline, CDR1 is SNHLY and CDR2 FYNNEI. The CDR3 is 15 residues long. V lost 2 bases and J lost 3, with 8 bases in between. Here the CDR3 DNA reads TGTGCCAGCAGTGAATCGGGGATTGGGGCCAACGTCCTGACTTTC. Translated, it gives CASSESGIGANVLTF.

The sample holds a few counts of this clonotype. This chain links TRBV11-2 with TRBJ2-7, with D possibly matching TRBD1 (5 bases). The CDR3 totals 12 residues. Germline V lookup: CDR1 SGHAT, CDR2 FQNNGV. V was shortened by 5 bases and J by 7 bases, with 12 bases between the two germline ends. CDR3 residues: CASSLPQGEQYF. The CDR3 DNA is TGTGCCAGCAGCCTTCCCCAGGGTGAGCAGTACTTC.

The chain employs TRBV10-3 and TRBJ2-7; D is undetermined. The CDR3 is made up of 15 amino acids. Between the trimmed V and J ends, which lost 0 bases and 0 bases, there was a span of 9 bases. Germline V CDR1 and CDR2: ENHRY, SYGVKD. The CDR3 coding sequence is TGTGCCATCAGTGAGTCTTCAGATTCCTCCTACGAGCAGTACTTC. It specifies CAISESSDSSYEQYF.

This chain links TRBV6-4 with TRBJ1-2; 8 nucleotides agree with TRBD1. V trimming: 2 bases; J trimming: 8 bases; junction bases outside the gene matches: 7. The germline V gene encodes CDR1 MRHNA and CDR2 SNTAGT. CDR3 length: 14 amino acids. The CDR3 coding sequence is TGTGCCAGCAGTGACACAGGGGGACTTGGCGGCTACACCTTC. Translating it yields CASSDTGGLGGYTF.

This chain links TRBV6-2 or TRBV6-3 with TRBJ2-2; D unresolved. The CDR3 totals 15 residues. The V and J ends lost 3 bases and 0 bases respectively, with 8 bases between them. Germline lookup yields CDR1 MNHEY and CDR2 SVGEGT. The CDR3 region is CASSYATSNTGELFF. In DNA form, the CDR3 reads TGTGCCAGCAGTTATGCCACCTCGAACACCGGGGAGCTGTTTTTT.

The CDR3: CASSRQARKLFF. CDR3 bases: TGCGCCAGCAGCCGACAGGCAAGGAAACTGTTTTTT. This sequence joins TRBV4-3 and TRBJ1-4; TRBD1 is a possible D gene (6 bases). The V gene's germline CDR1 is LGHNA and CDR2 YSLEER. With 4 bases removed from V and 11 bases from J, the gap between germline ends came to 11 bases. This CDR3 is built from 12 residues.

The gene calls are TRBV5-6 and TRBJ2-7; D gene unclear. The CDR3 consists of 12 residues. Germline CDR1 SGHDT, CDR2 YYEEEE. Trimming stripped 4 bases from V and 2 bases from J, with 7 bases between. CDR3 region: CASSLKTYEQYF. The CDR3, as DNA: TGTGCCAGCAGCCTTAAAACCTACGAGCAGTACTTC.

J is TRBJ2-3 and V is TRBV29-1; TRBD1 aligns across 7 bases. J was trimmed by 2 bases and V by 7 bases; bases with no gene match: 12. This CDR3 has 15 amino acids. Per germline, CDR1 SQVTM and CDR2 ANQGSEA. CDR3 DNA sequence: TGCAGCGCCTACAGACAGGGTGCTTACACAGATACGCAGTATTTT. Its translation: CSAYRQGAYTDTQYF.

This clonotype has just one count. V and J are TRBV7-9 and TRBJ2-7, with D possibly being TRBD1 (5 bases). Trimming stripped 5 bases from V and 6 bases from J, with 11 bases between. The CDR3 is made up of 12 amino acids. Germline V lookup: CDR1 SEHNR, CDR2 FQNEAQ (reference sequence). Here the CDR3 reads CASSAGPTEQYF. In DNA, the CDR3 is TGTGCCAGCAGCGCAGGGCCCACCGAGCAGTACTTC.

This rearrangement joins TRBV10-3 to TRBJ1-5; 8 bases fit TRBD1. Germline V gene data show CDR1 as ENHRY and CDR2 as SYGVKD. After removal of 2 bases from V and 2 bases from J, the junction contained 2 bases not matched to a gene. This CDR3 has 15 residues. The CDR3 bases are TGTGCCATCAGTGAGCCGGGACAGGGCAATCAGCCCCAGCATTTT. Its translation is CAISEPGQGNQPQHF.

This clonotype was recorded at least ten times. The chain couples TRBV20-1 to TRBJ1-2; 7 positions agree with TRBD1. The length of the CDR3 is 13 residues. Germline CDR1 is DFQATT and CDR2 is SNEGSKA (reference sequence). After removal of 3 bases from V and 7 bases from J, the junction contained 8 bases not matched to a gene. Here the CDR3 DNA reads TGCAGTGCTAGTGAAGGGGGCTCCAGTGGCTACACCTTC. Its protein product is CSASEGGSSGYTF.

V gene TRBV13 combines with J gene TRBJ2-3; 10 nucleotides agree with TRBD2. The CDR3 sequence is 17 residues long. V shed 1 base and J 2 bases; nucleotides not matched to a gene: 6. Germline-derived CDR1 and CDR2 are PRHDT and FYEKMQ (reference sequence). The CDR3, as DNA: TGTGCCAGCAGCTTAGCTAGCGGGGGCTCCACCACAGATACGCAGTATTTT. This translates into CASSLASGGSTTDTQYF.

J is TRBJ2-5 and V is TRBV10-3; no firm D call. The CDR3 loop spans 19 amino acids. V lost 3 bases and J 2 bases, leaving 25 bases between the germline ends. Germline-derived CDR1 and CDR2 are ENHRY and SYGVKD. In DNA form, the CDR3 reads TGTGCCATCAGTGACCCGGTGCGGCAGGCAAACCAAAATCAAGAGACCCAGTACTTC. Residues: CAISDPVRQANQNQETQYF.

This clonotype occurred a few times. The chain uses TRBV20-1 and TRBJ2-1, with a possible D match to TRBD1 (5 bases). Germline CDR1 and CDR2: DFQATT and SNEGSKA (reference sequence). This CDR3 comprises 12 residues. Trimming pared 8 bases from V and 5 bases from J, leaving 13 bases between. CDR3 DNA: TGCAGTAAAAGGGGAATCAACAATGAGCAGTTCTTC. Protein sequence: CSKRGINNEQFF.

This clonotype has ten or more counts. The V gene is TRBV27, the J gene TRBJ2-7, with D unresolved. Per germline, CDR1 MNHEY and CDR2 SMNVEV (reference sequence). Trimming removed 3 bases from V and 3 bases from J, with 3 bases in between. The CDR3 length is 11 residues. CDR3 sequence: CASSFLYEQYF. The CDR3 region has the DNA TGTGCCAGCAGTTTCCTCTACGAGCAGTACTTC.

In this sample, this clonotype turned up many times. This may come from a read error, since a much larger clone is one base off. This chain uses TRBV11-2 with TRBJ2-5; 13 bases are a match to TRBD2. Germline assignment: CDR1 SGHAT and CDR2 FQNNGV. CDR3 length: 15 amino acids. V trimming: 5 bases; J trimming: 11 bases; junction bases outside the gene matches: 11. The CDR3: CASSLTSGGPNEQYF. The DNA of the CDR3 is TGTGCCAGCAGCCTGACTAGCGGGGGGCCTAATGAGCAGTACTTC.

This sequence joins TRBV7-3 and TRBJ2-3; D call uncertain. V gave up 1 base and J gave up 4 bases, with 12 bases separating them. CDR3 length: 15 amino acids. The germline V gene encodes CDR1 SGHTA and CDR2 FQGTGA. The CDR3 loop reads CASSLRPSPPDTQYF. In nucleotides, the CDR3 is TGTGCCAGCAGCTTAAGGCCTAGTCCGCCAGATACGCAGTATTTT.

The chain combines TRBV6-1 with TRBJ1-2; 9 bases map to TRBD1. Germline values: CDR1 MNHNS, CDR2 SASEGT. V was clipped by 7 bases and J by 2 bases; unmatched bases: 5. This CDR3 comprises 14 residues. CDR3 region: CASTTGTGNYGYTF. The CDR3 region has the DNA TGTGCCAGCACGACCGGGACAGGGAACTATGGCTACACCTTC.

The chain carries TRBV6-2 or TRBV6-3 and TRBJ2-1; 9 positions agree with TRBD1. J gave up 9 bases and V 2 bases, and 11 bases lay outside the gene matches. The CDR3 loop spans 16 amino acids. Germline CDR1 and CDR2: MNHEY and SVGEGT. This chain's CDR3 is CASSYPPLQGAIEQFF. CDR3 DNA: TGTGCCAGCAGTTACCCTCCCCTACAGGGGGCAATTGAGCAGTTCTTC.

This clonotype occurred once. The chain is built from TRBV10-3 and TRBJ2-7; D possibly matches TRBD1 or TRBD2 (5 bases each). V shed 11 bases and J shed 0 bases, with 11 bases lying between them. This CDR3 comprises 12 residues. Germline CDR1 is ENHRY and CDR2 is SYGVKD. The CDR3 nucleotides are TGTGCCGCCCGGGACGACTCCTACGAGCAGTACTTC. Protein sequence: CAARDDSYEQYF.